One TCR beta chain is described in this entry. What it recognizes is unknown. The V gene end was trimmed by 9 bases and the J gene end by 5 bases; junction bases not matched to a gene: 5. CDR3 length equals 13 residues. Germline CDR1 MDHEN, CDR2 SYDVKM. For TCR, cDNA came from 5'RACE template switching, which added a universal primer site and UMIs. One entry per CDR3 protein, called by TCRdb with MiXCR from the 5' RACE reads. The data contain 250,000 to 400,000 distinct CDR3 sequences, 3.5% to 4.5% of them singletons. This sample stems from a study of T cells after yellow fever vaccination. The study's findings and limits: Contaminating bulk clonotypes could be abundant in FACS-sorted repertoires.

The chain joins TRBV28 to TRBJ1-5; TRBD1 aligns across 9 bases. This clonotype was obtained from a man between 18 and 35 years old who received the YFV17D yellow fever vaccine. The sample consisted of PBMCs, taken 15 days after the yellow fever booster vaccination. CDR3 protein: CASKTGGDQPQHF. Here the CDR3 DNA reads TGTGCCAGTAAAACAGGGGGCGATCAGCCCCAGCATTTT.